A selection of T cell receptor beta chains follows, all from one sample in a study of beta chain features in type 1 diabetes. Clones were sequenced by immunoSEQ multiplex PCR, and TCRdb holds only the in-frame ones, with some missing. The data contain 25,000 to 30,000 clones, roughly 50% of them singletons. The sample consisted of Tregs from blood. The receptor source for this set is a woman under 30 with type 1 diabetes. The CDR3 runs from the conserved cysteine through the conserved F or W. The D gene is left open where the match is weak. Only part of the rows carry a size: once, few, many, or a class if the clone is expanded.

size	V	J	D	CDR3	DNA
.	TRBV4-3	TRBJ1-6	.	CASSQDPSTDPRPLHF	TGCGCCAGCAGCCAAGATCCATCCACCGATCCCCGGCCCCTCCACTTT
.	TRBV7-5	TRBJ2-2	.	CARSHRYRGEPGSCFF	.
.	TRBV2	TRBJ2-3	TRBD2	CASTLSGSRTADTQYF	TGTGCCAGCACGCTCAGCGGGAGTAGGACAGCAGATACGCAGTATTTT
.	TRBV19	TRBJ1-1	.	CASRQVMNTEAFF	TGTGCCAGTAGACAGGTCATGAACACTGAAGCTTTCTTT
few	TRBV9	TRBJ1-5	.	CASSVAPPQGLDQPQHF	TGTGCCAGCAGCGTAGCCCCACCCCAGGGATTGGATCAGCCCCAGCATTTT
.	TRBV10-3	TRBJ1-1	.	CAISVNRENTEAFF	TGTGCCATCAGTGTCAACAGGGAGAACACTGAAGCTTTCTTT
.	TRBV10-3	TRBJ1-1	TRBD1	CAISAGGQANTEAFF	TGTGCCATCAGTGCTGGGGGACAGGCGAACACTGAAGCTTTCTTT
few	TRBV10-3	TRBJ2-1	TRBD2	CAIRDSGLNNEQFF	TGTGCCATCAGAGATAGCGGGCTGAACAATGAGCAGTTCTTC
few	TRBV30	TRBJ2-2	.	CAWSRESGSGELFF	TGTGCCTGGAGTAGGGAGAGCGGATCCGGGGAGCTGTTTTTT
few	TRBV10-3	TRBJ2-5	TRBD2	CAISPGGREETQYF	TGTGCCATCAGTCCCGGCGGGAGGGAAGAGACCCAGTACTTC
.	TRBV19	TRBJ2-3	TRBD2	CASRAGGRLIDTQYF	TGTGCCAGTAGGGCTGGCGGGAGACTTATAGATACGCAGTATTTT
.	TRBV19	TRBJ2-2	TRBD1	CASSITDRETGELFF	TGTGCCAGTAGTATAACCGACAGGGAAACCGGGGAGCTGTTTTTT
.	TRBV7-9	TRBJ1-2	TRBD1	CASSLSGTGVNYGYTF	TGTGCCAGCAGCTTATCCGGGACAGGGGTTAACTATGGCTACACCTTC
.	TRBV11-3	TRBJ2-2	.	CASSGLAVNTGELFF	TGTGCCAGCTCGGGATTAGCGGTCAACACCGGGGAGCTGTTTTTT
.	TRBV7-3	TRBJ1-1	.	CASSLRGGASGTEAFF	TGTGCCAGCAGCTTAAGGGGGGGCGCGAGTGGCACTGAAGCTTTCTTT
.	TRBV7-8	TRBJ2-3	.	CASSLTGTSTDTQYF	TGTGCCAGCAGCTTGACCGGGACTAGCACAGATACGCAGTATTTT
.	TRBV25-1	TRBJ2-5	.	CASSVGGAETQYF	TGTGCCAGCAGTGTTGGGGGGGCAGAGACCCAGTACTTC
few	TRBV6-1	TRBJ2-3	.	CASSAHTDTQYF	TGTGCCAGCAGTGCCCACACAGATACGCAGTATTTT
once	TRBV19	TRBJ2-1	TRBD1	CASSMTRRGRSNEQFF	TGTGCCAGTAGTATGACTCGCAGGGGGCGATCCAATGAGCAGTTCTTC
few	TRBV5-6	TRBJ1-1	.	CASSLGVKTEAFF	TGTGCCAGCAGCTTGGGAGTTAAGACTGAAGCTTTCTTT
few	TRBV19	TRBJ1-2	TRBD1	CASSTPGGAVYGYTF	TGTGCCAGTAGTACTCCAGGGGGCGCGGTCTATGGCTACACCTTC
once	TRBV7-9	TRBJ2-5	TRBD2	CASSFRAGDEETQYF	TGTGCCAGCAGCTTTAGAGCGGGAGACGAAGAGACCCAGTACTTC
few	TRBV5-4	TRBJ2-3	.	CASSLIAVPGSGTTDTQYF	TGTGCCAGCAGCTTGATTGCTGTCCCGGGATCGGGAACCACAGATACGCAGTATTTT
.	TRBV30	TRBJ2-2	.	CAWTGAGAGELFF	TGTGCCTGGACAGGGGCTGGAGCCGGGGAGCTGTTTTTT
few	TRBV29-1	TRBJ2-1	TRBD2	CSVRRAGGPNNEQFF	TGCAGCGTTAGACGAGCGGGAGGGCCGAACAATGAGCAGTTCTTC
.	TRBV19	TRBJ2-1	.	CASSIDRSGSYNEQFF	TGTGCCAGTAGTATTGACAGGTCCGGCTCCTACAATGAGCAGTTCTTC